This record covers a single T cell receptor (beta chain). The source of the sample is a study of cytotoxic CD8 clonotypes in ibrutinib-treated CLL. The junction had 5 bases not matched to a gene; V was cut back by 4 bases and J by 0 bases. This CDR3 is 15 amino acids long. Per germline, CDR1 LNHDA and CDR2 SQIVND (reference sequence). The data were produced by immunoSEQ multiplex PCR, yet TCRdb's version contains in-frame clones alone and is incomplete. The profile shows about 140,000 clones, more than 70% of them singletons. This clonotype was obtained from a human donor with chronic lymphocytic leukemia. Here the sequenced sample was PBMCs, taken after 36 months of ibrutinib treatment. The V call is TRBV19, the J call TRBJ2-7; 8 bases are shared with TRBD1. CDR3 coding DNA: TGTGCCAGTAGTACTAGACAGGGGATCTCCTACGAGCAGTACTTC. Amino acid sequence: CASSTRQGISYEQYF.